The 26 T cell receptor beta chains in this list originate from one sample, sequenced in a study of control samples from healthy donors and cancer patients. Repertoires were generated with immunoSEQ multiplex PCR, while TCRdb's copy carries only in-frame clones and drops some. This sample yields approximately 230,000 clones, of which roughly 80% are seen a single time; 10% to 15% belongs to the top ten. The source material was PBMCs. The receptors originated from a woman aged 60-75 years with lung cancer.

V and J are TRBV9 and TRBJ2-7, with a possible D match to TRBD2 (5 bases). Germline CDR1 and CDR2: SGDLS and YYNGEE. The germline V and J ends were trimmed by 4 bases and 1 base, with 15 bases remaining between them. This CDR3 region has 15 residues. CDR3 loop: CASSRGGSPSYEQYF. For the CDR3, the DNA is TGTGCCAGCAGCCGCGGAGGAAGCCCATCCTACGAGCAGTACTTC.

This CDR3 is CASSPRAVSGSYNSPLHF. CDR3 nucleotide sequence: TGTGCCAGCTCACCGAGGGCGGTGTCGGGCTCCTATAATTCACCCCTCCACTTT. The V gene is TRBV18, the J gene TRBJ1-6; D gene unclear. CDR1 is KGHSH, CDR2 LQKENI, per germline. With 3 bases removed from V and 0 bases from J, the gap between germline ends came to 15 bases. This CDR3 has 18 amino acids. Full variable domain (outside the CDR3, taken from reference TRBV18 and TRBJ1-6): NAGVMQNPRHLVRRRGQEARLRCSPMKGHSHVYWYRQLPEEGLKFMVYLQKENIIDESGMPKERFSAEFPKEGPSILRIQQVVRGDSAAYFCASSPRAVSGSYNSPLHFGNGTRLTVT.

J is TRBJ2-5 and V is TRBV4-1; 8 nucleotides align to TRBD1. V shed 2 bases, J shed 5 bases, and the junction held 19 bases outside the gene matches. Germline CDR1 reads MGHRA; CDR2 reads YSYEKL. The CDR3 contains 19 residues. The CDR3 protein is CASSQPLTGAGGYQETQYF. The CDR3 DNA reads TGCGCCAGCAGCCAACCCTTGACCGGGGCAGGGGGCTATCAGGAGACCCAGTACTTC.

The chain combines TRBV6-5 with TRBJ1-6; D gene uncertain. The CDR3 runs 14 residues. The germline CDR1 and CDR2 sequences are MNHEY and SVGAGI. The V and J ends lost 6 bases and 8 bases respectively, with 14 bases between them. The DNA of the CDR3 is TGTGCCAGCAGCGACCTCAGTATGCATTCACCCCTCCACTTT. Protein sequence: CASSDLSMHSPLHF.

The chain is built from TRBV7-9 and TRBJ2-7, with TRBD1 matching over 12 bases. The CDR3 runs to 18 residues. V gave up 2 bases and J gave up 0 bases; unmatched junction bases: 8. Germline values: CDR1 SEHNR, CDR2 FQNEAQ (reference sequence). The CDR3 here is CASSLQAGTGGASYEQYF. CDR3 nucleotides: TGTGCCAGCAGCTTACAGGCCGGGACAGGGGGCGCCTCCTACGAGCAGTACTTC.

V is TRBV5-8 and J is TRBJ2-3, with TRBD2 matching 9 bases. CDR3 length: 17 residues. Germline values: CDR1 SGHTS, CDR2 YDEGEE. V lost 0 bases, J lost 0 bases, and 5 bases stayed unmatched. The CDR3 bases are TGTGCCAGCAGCTTGGGGGCCAGCGGGGGGAGCACAGATACGCAGTATTTT. Translation: CASSLGASGGSTDTQYF. Based on the CDR3 plus reference TRBV5-8 and TRBJ2-3, the full variable domain is EAGVTQSPTHLIKTRGQQATLRCSPISGHTSVYWYQQALGLGLQFLLWYDEGEERNRGNFPPRFSGRQFPNYSSELNVNALELEDSALYLCASSLGASGGSTDTQYFGPGTRLTVL.

The table lists this clone with a few counts. V and J are TRBV29-1 and TRBJ2-1; 10 bases map to TRBD1. Losses at the gene ends were 8 bases for V and 4 bases for J; bases not matched to a gene: 11. The CDR3 contains 15 residues. Germline V CDR1 and CDR2: SQVTM, ANQGSEA. The CDR3 region is CSTGGQGGLYNEQFF. CDR3 nucleotide sequence: TGCAGCACTGGAGGACAGGGGGGTTTATACAATGAGCAGTTCTTC.

This clone was observed once. V usage is TRBV7-2 and J usage is TRBJ2-7; TRBD2 agrees at 8 bases. Unmatched junction bases numbered 8, after V lost 8 bases and J lost 5 bases. Germline lookup yields CDR1 SGHTA and CDR2 FQGNSA. This CDR3 is 13 amino acids long. In DNA, the CDR3 is TGTGCCAGCCTTTCCAGGACTAGCCACGAGCAGTACTTC. It specifies CASLSRTSHEQYF.

This clone was observed a few times. The rearrangement joins TRBV6-5 to TRBJ1-2, with 10 bases matching TRBD1. The J segment lost 4 bases and the V segment lost 6 bases, leaving 5 bases of the junction unmatched. The CDR3 sequence is 14 residues long. CDR1 is MNHEY, CDR2 SVGAGI, per germline. CDR3 region: CASSRDRGGYGYTF. CDR3 DNA: TGTGCCAGCAGCCGGGACAGGGGAGGCTATGGCTACACCTTC.

This sequence joins TRBV7-8 and TRBJ1-5, with TRBD1 matching over 8 bases. CDR3 length: 14 amino acids. V lost 5 bases to trimming and J lost 5 bases; unmatched junction nucleotides: 5. CDR1 is SGHVS, CDR2 FQNEAQ, per germline. Here the CDR3 reads CASSLGQGDQPQHF. For the CDR3, the DNA is TGTGCCAGCAGCCTCGGACAGGGTGATCAGCCCCAGCATTTT.

This clone came up once. The rearrangement uses TRBV18 and TRBJ2-7; either TRBD1 or TRBD2 may fit D (5 bases each). V was pared by 3 bases and J by 0 bases, with 12 bases between. From germline, CDR1 is KGHSH and CDR2 LQKENI. CDR3 length: 15 amino acids. The CDR3 protein is CASSPGTQSSYEQYF. CDR3 bases: TGTGCCAGCTCACCGGGGACCCAGAGCTCCTACGAGCAGTACTTC.

Only a few counts were recorded for this clone. The rearrangement links TRBV7-2 to TRBJ1-4; D unclear. Germline loops: CDR1 SGHTA, CDR2 FQGNSA. Trimming took 3 bases from V and 5 from J, leaving 13 bases between them. CDR3 length equals 15 residues. This chain's CDR3 is CASSLNLGLNEKLFF. The CDR3 bases are TGTGCCAGCAGCTTGAACCTGGGGTTGAATGAAAAACTGTTTTTT.

This clone showed up just once. The chain joins TRBV9 to TRBJ2-5; D not resolved. The CDR3 sequence is 15 residues long. Germline-derived CDR1 and CDR2 are SGDLS and YYNGEE. With 2 bases removed from V and 2 bases from J, the gap between germline ends came to 13 bases. The DNA for the CDR3 is TGTGCCAGCAGCGTGACCCCAGGCTCGCAAGAGACCCAGTACTTC. Translated, it gives CASSVTPGSQETQYF.

The rearrangement links TRBV5-4 to TRBJ2-2, with 8 bases identical to TRBD1. Trimming removed 1 base from V and 4 bases from J; junction bases left unmatched: 3. CDR3 length: 15 amino acids. Per germline, CDR1 SGHNT and CDR2 YYREEE (reference sequence). CDR3: CASSLWTGTTGELFF. For the CDR3, the DNA is TGTGCCAGCAGCTTGTGGACAGGGACCACCGGGGAGCTGTTTTTT.

This clone was recorded a few times. CDR3 bases: TGTGCCAGCAGCTCTTGGGGGAATGAAGAGACCCAGTACTTC. Its protein is CASSSWGNEETQYF. The V gene is TRBV11-2, the J gene TRBJ2-5; either TRBD1 or TRBD2 may supply D (5 bases each). The V end lost 4 bases, the J end lost 3 bases, and 12 bases lay between the germline ends. The CDR3 totals 14 residues. Germline lookup yields CDR1 SGHAT and CDR2 FQNNGV. Combining the CDR3 with reference TRBV11-2 and TRBJ2-5 gives the whole variable domain EAGVAQSPRYKIIEKRQSVAFWCNPISGHATLYWYQQILGQGPKLLIQFQNNGVVDDSQLPKDRFSAERLKGVDSTLKIQPAKLEDSAVYLCASSSWGNEETQYFGPGTRLLVL.

The chain has TRBV7-9 and TRBJ2-1, with 9 positions matching TRBD1. The CDR3 contains 16 residues. Germline values: CDR1 SEHNR, CDR2 FQNEAQ (reference sequence). With 0 bases clipped from V and 3 bases from J, the junction kept 3 bases outside the gene matches. The CDR3 protein is CASSLAGTGIYNEQFF. The DNA for the CDR3 is TGTGCCAGCAGCTTAGCCGGGACAGGGATCTACAATGAGCAGTTCTTC.

This clone was found a few times. This rearrangement joins TRBV12-3 or TRBV12-4 to TRBJ1-2, with a tentative D call TRBD1 (6 bases). V was clipped by 2 bases and J by 4 bases, with 8 bases between them. The length of the CDR3 is 13 residues. Here the CDR3 reads CASSLRGGYGYTF. In DNA form, the CDR3 reads TGTGCCAGCAGTTTACGAGGGGGCTATGGCTACACCTTC.

The gene calls are TRBV9 and TRBJ1-4, with 10 bases that match TRBD1. With 0 bases clipped from V and 5 bases from J, the junction kept 4 bases outside the gene matches. In germline, CDR1 is SGDLS, CDR2 YYNGEE. This CDR3 spans 16 amino acids. In nucleotides, the CDR3 is TGTGCCAGCAGCGTAGAATTGGGACAGGGGAATGAAAAACTGTTTTTT. Residues: CASSVELGQGNEKLFF.

The chain links TRBV10-3 to TRBJ2-5, with D tentatively TRBD1 (6 bases). The V gene lost 5 bases and the J gene lost 4 bases, with 14 bases spanning the gap. Germline lookup yields CDR1 ENHRY and CDR2 SYGVKD. This CDR3 region has 14 residues. The CDR3 region has the DNA TGTGCCATCAGTTACTCAGGGGCAATAGAGACCCAGTACTTC. Translation gives CAISYSGAIETQYF.

Written as DNA, the CDR3 is TGTGCCAGCAGCTTAGTGGGGGGGTCCTACAATGAGCAGTTCTTC. It encodes CASSLVGGSYNEQFF. The chain carries TRBV5-6 and TRBJ2-1; 7 nucleotides line up with TRBD2. V trimming: 2 bases; J trimming: 1 base; junction bases outside the gene matches: 3. CDR1 and CDR2 from the germline V gene are SGHDT and YYEEEE. The CDR3 totals 15 residues.

The J gene is TRBJ1-2, the V gene TRBV27; the match to TRBD1 covers 9 bases. V shed 7 bases, J shed 8 bases, and the junction held 11 bases outside the gene matches. Germline V gene lookup returns CDR1 MNHEY and CDR2 SMNVEV (reference sequence). CDR3 length: 14 amino acids. The CDR3 region is CASTRTGGGLGYTF. In DNA form, the CDR3 reads TGTGCCAGCACGAGAACAGGGGGCGGTTTGGGCTACACCTTC.

The rearrangement joins TRBV20-1 to TRBJ2-1; D perhaps matches TRBD2 (5 bases). Trimming stripped 8 bases from V and 13 bases from J, with 18 bases between. The CDR3 consists of 11 residues. Germline V CDR1 and CDR2: DFQATT, SNEGSKA (reference sequence). The CDR3 loop reads CSTPEASLQFF. Written as DNA, the CDR3 is TGCAGTACCCCGGAGGCTAGCCTACAGTTCTTC.

For the CDR3, the DNA is TGTGCCAGCAGCCCGGACGGTTTCTATGGCTACACCTTC. It encodes CASSPDGFYGYTF. This chain links TRBV27 with TRBJ1-2; D unresolved. Germline CDR1 reads MNHEY; CDR2 reads SMNVEV (reference sequence). The CDR3 loop spans 13 amino acids. With 6 bases removed from V and 4 bases from J, the gap between germline ends came to 12 bases.

V usage is TRBV9 and J usage is TRBJ1-1, with 8 bases aligning to TRBD1. Trimming removed 3 bases from V and 1 base from J; junction bases left unmatched: 5. CDR1 SGDLS and CDR2 YYNGEE come from the germline V gene. The CDR3 runs to 15 residues. DNA for the CDR3: TGTGCCAGCAGCGGGCAGGGGGCTCCGAACACTGAAGCTTTCTTT. This codes for CASSGQGAPNTEAFF.

The V gene is TRBV9, the J gene TRBJ2-1; 10 bases map to TRBD2. The CDR3 consists of 18 residues. V dropped 3 bases and J dropped 0; count of bases not matched to a gene: 9. Germline lookup yields CDR1 SGDLS and CDR2 YYNGEE. The CDR3 coding sequence is TGTGCCAGCAGCGATGGGGTAGCGGGGGGATACTCCTACAATGAGCAGTTCTTC. This encodes CASSDGVAGGYSYNEQFF.

The J gene is TRBJ1-2, the V gene TRBV2; no firm D call. V lost 3 bases and J 0 bases, leaving 8 bases between the germline ends. This CDR3 has 14 residues. The germline V gene has CDR1 SNHLY and CDR2 FYNNEI. CDR3 amino acids: CASSDDPPNYGYTF. The DNA of the CDR3 is TGTGCCAGCAGTGACGACCCTCCTAACTATGGCTACACCTTC.